Described below is a single TCR beta chain sequence and its context. Its antigen is still unknown. A much more abundant neighbour one base away suggests this may be a read error. Each CDR3 protein is one row after TCRdb ran MiXCR on the reads. The data contain roughly 630,000 distinct CDR3 sequences, more than 20% of them singletons. Per germline, CDR1 SGHKS and CDR2 YYEKEE (reference sequence). This CDR3 comprises 14 residues. J lost 5 bases, V lost 0 bases, and 3 bases had no gene match. This specimen comes from a study of T cell repertoires in cytomegalovirus infection. Study summary: In public TCR beta signatures, there were indications of both CMV infection and matching HLA type. Study-wide findings and caveats: Using cumulative public TCR beta family frequency, the authors identified those who carried CMV together with the relevant HLA. The ex vivo response showed dominance by HLA-C-restricted CMV-specific TCR beta clonotypes.

Sequences were obtained from CD8+ T cells from PBMCs. This sequence originates from a human donor in good health (CMV status not recorded). Some clones in this sample may be carry-over from other donors' samples. The V call is TRBV5-5, the J call TRBJ2-7; 9 bases match TRBD1. CDR3 sequence reads: CASSLGTGVDEQYF. The DNA of the CDR3 is TGTGCCAGCAGCTTGGGGACAGGGGTCGACGAGCAGTACTTC.